These 8 T cell receptor beta chains were sequenced from one sample in a study of identifying expanded T cells in peripheral blood. Some clones are missing from TCRdb's copy, which holds only in-frame ones; the method was immunoSEQ multiplex PCR. The table has about 85,000 clones, more than 75% seen once. Sequencing was performed on blood. The receptor source for this set is a person between 18 and 75 years old in good health.

The CDR3 protein is CASSEDSVYSNQPQHF. Here the CDR3 DNA reads TGTGCCAGCAGCGAGGACAGCGTATATAGCAATCAGCCCCAGCATTTT. The chain uses TRBV7-2 and TRBJ1-5; TRBD1 might be the D (6 bases). Germline V gene lookup returns CDR1 SGHTA and CDR2 FQGNSA. With 5 bases removed from V and 0 bases from J, the gap between germline ends came to 14 bases. The CDR3 spans 16 residues.

The chain has TRBV6-5 and TRBJ2-1; 7 bases align to TRBD2. J gave up 9 bases and V 6 bases, and 14 bases lay outside the gene matches. CDR1 is MNHEY, CDR2 SVGAGI, per germline. This CDR3 comprises 15 residues. For the CDR3, the DNA is TGTGCCAGCAGGGCGGAGCGGGGCCATCAGGGTGAGCAGTTCTTC. Translated: CASRAERGHQGEQFF.

V and J are TRBV10-2 and TRBJ1-4; no firm D call. The V end lost 4 bases, the J end lost 10 bases, and 13 bases lay between the germline ends. CDR1 and CDR2 from the germline V gene are WSHSY and SAAADI. CDR3 length equals 13 residues. The CDR3 reads CASSGGWYGKLFF. The CDR3 nucleotides read TGCGCCAGCAGTGGAGGTTGGTACGGAAAACTGTTTTTT.

The chain uses TRBV16 and TRBJ2-7; no definite D call. The germline V gene encodes CDR1 KGHSY and CDR2 FQNENV. CDR3 length: 12 residues. Between the trimmed V and J ends, which lost 0 bases and 7 bases, there was a span of 7 bases. For the CDR3, the DNA is TGTGCCAGCAGCCAATCGCCCGAGGAGCAGTACTTC. Translation: CASSQSPEEQYF.

This chain joins TRBV28 and TRBJ1-1, with D unresolved. Germline CDR1 is MDHEN and CDR2 is SYDVKM. Between the trimmed V and J ends, which lost 3 bases and 0 bases, there was a span of 11 bases. This CDR3 is built from 15 residues. CDR3: CASSLSVFMNTEAFF. CDR3 sequence (DNA): TGTGCCAGCAGTTTGTCGGTATTTATGAACACTGAAGCTTTCTTT.

This clone showed up just a few times. This sequence joins TRBV4-2 and TRBJ2-5; the match to TRBD2 covers 11 bases. Germline CDR1 and CDR2: LGHNA and YNFKEQ. V gave up 0 bases and J gave up 5 bases; unmatched junction bases: 2. The CDR3 runs to 15 residues. The DNA for the CDR3 is TGTGCCAGCAGCCAAGATAGCGGGGGGGCCGAGACCCAGTACTTC. Translated: CASSQDSGGAETQYF.

V usage is TRBV18 and J usage is TRBJ2-5; a possible D gene is TRBD1 (6 bases). Trimming stripped 4 bases from V and 5 bases from J, with 11 bases between. CDR1 KGHSH and CDR2 LQKENI come from the germline V gene. This CDR3 is 13 amino acids long. The CDR3: CASSQGTQETQYF. The CDR3 bases are TGTGCCAGCTCACAAGGGACACAGGAGACCCAGTACTTC.

The chain employs TRBV6-5 and TRBJ1-2; TRBD1 might be the D (6 bases). The V gene lost 0 bases and the J gene lost 0 bases, with 11 bases spanning the gap. The CDR3 loop spans 16 amino acids. Per germline, CDR1 MNHEY and CDR2 SVGAGI. CDR3 nucleotides: TGTGCCAGCAGTTACTCAGCTGAGGGGGCTAACTATGGCTACACCTTC. Protein sequence: CASSYSAEGANYGYTF.